This note documents a single TCR beta chain sequence. This clone was detected ten times or more. Its antigen remains undetermined. Base quality data are lacking; no much larger clone is found one base away. The data were taken from a study of shared clonotypes between healthy human individuals (TCRdb year 2020). About the study as a whole: The cohort comprised two women and a few men aged 18 to 49 years. For each donor, CD4 naive and CD4 memory were each run on three plates, CD8 naive on two plates, and CD8 memory on one plate. Blood TCR repertoires of several healthy adults were deeply sequenced to estimate repertoire size and the extent of clonotype sharing between individuals. Libraries were prepared and TCR repertoires were sequenced by different laboratories using diverse techniques, in order to increase sequencing depth and limit assay-specific biases. Leukapheresis yielded between about 0.9 and 9.5 billion PBMCs per donor. Points the paper makes about the study in general: Based on pairwise subsampling, the degree of clonotype sharing among donors was expected to be affected by sequencing depth. Higher generation probabilities were observed for clonotypes shared by all four sorted-subset donors than for non-shared clonotypes. The genetic and exposure-history diversity represented was limited by the small number of donors. Even with the large sequencing depth, rarefaction of the sorted-subset datasets indicated that sequencing was incomplete. Across four donors, roughly 5.4% of naive CD4, roughly 3.5% of naive CD8, 2% to 2.5% of memory CD4, and approximately 0.4% of memory CD8 clonotypes were shared. Naive subsets generally had larger estimated clonotype richness than memory subsets. Sampling was restricted to blood, and TCR repertoires in tissues likely differ from the TCR repertoires found in blood.

The donors were healthy, HIV-negative adults with no recently reported acute infections or vaccinations. Only Caucasian adults living in Nashville, Tennessee, USA were represented among the donors. Magnetic negative selection was used to enrich CD4+ T cells, after which naive cells were positively selected on CD45RA and the negative fraction became the memory subset. Blood was obtained by leukapheresis, after which PBMCs were separated by Ficoll-Histopaque density gradient centrifugation and cryopreserved in liquid nitrogen vapor phase. Analytical flow cytometry was used to check the purity and quantity of each magnetically sorted T cell population. Genomic DNA was isolated from each sorted fraction and quantified by UV absorbance on a Nanodrop 2000c. V gives up 0 bases and J gives up 4 bases, and the segment between their germline ends measures 8 bases. The CDR3, from cysteine to phenylalanine, totals 13 residues. The only DNA kept is the CDR3, 39 bases in frame from the first base. Via the germline V gene, CDR1 is SGHRS and CDR2 YFSETQ.

Using the deep immunoSEQ assay, multiplex PCR amplified TCR CDR3 regions from genomic DNA. Extracted genomic DNA from each cell subset was spread evenly across all wells of several immunoSEQ 96-well plates, with each plate serving as a replicate. For sorted subsets, about 210 ng of genomic DNA, equivalent to around 30,000 T cell genomes, went into each replicate PCR. The purified libraries were quantified using a Qubit 3.0 fluorometer, sized with a Bioanalyzer 2100, and then quantified again using the KAPA Library Quantification kit. Every immunoSEQ 96-well plate was sequenced on a dedicated single-read 150-cycle Illumina NextSeq 550 flow cell. The authors' pipeline ran thus. Because the immunoSEQ output included only junctional sequences and no quality scores, the filtering could not be the same as the filtering used for full-length reads. Sequences were annotated with PyIR, a Python wrapper for IgBLAST v1.9, and V/J genes and CDR3 were assigned using IMGT germline references. Reads were removed for weak V/J assignments (E-value above 1e-6), missing CDR3, stop codons, out-of-frame junctions, or ambiguous translated residues. A V3J clonotype was defined by an identical inferred V gene, J gene, and CDR3 amino acid sequence. Percentage overlap between repertoires was calculated by dividing the number of shared unique clonotypes by the size of the smaller repertoire. Richness of each repertoire was evaluated using RTK rarefaction, the Chao1 estimator, and Recon v2.1 estimates of unobserved clonotypes. Generation probabilities for all TCRbeta clonotypes obtained by the gDNA method from a few donors were computed using OLGA. TCRdb took over this immuneACCESS table, retaining in-frame rearrangements with V and J assigned. Such tables are incomplete; in checked studies, under half of the missing clones stem from an unresolved V gene, and the remainder is unexplained. V, J and clone size derive from that table, while D and trimming were established from the DNA sequence. Present in this sample are some 240,000 clones, approximately 65% of which were seen just once. 11% of the sample is in the top ten clones.

The sequence was collected from a young man in good health. The rearranged chain carries TRBV5-1 and TRBJ2-7; no D segment can be confidently identified. The sample consisted of memory CD4+ T cells sorted from blood. This specimen's cell subset or site label, interpreted: CD45RA-negative fraction. CDR3 loop: CASSLAREYEQYF. The DNA is as follows: TGCGCCAGCAGCTTGGCTAGGGAATACGAGCAGTACTTC.